This T cell receptor beta chain was recovered during a study of post-analysis software for immune sequencing data. Study in general: Disease trajectories encompassed relapsing-remitting, secondary progressive and progressive-relapsing multiple sclerosis. Findings and caveats of the study: Significantly decreased normalized Chao1 diversity was recorded for multiple sclerosis patients relative to controls. By F measure, samples from a shared preparation batch strongly co-clustered. Controls showed lower frequencies than patients for a handful of TRBV segments, and TRBV5-6, TRBV5-1 and TRBV20-1 were among these.

Unique molecular identifiers tagged the TCR beta cDNA libraries. When 1 to 10 million T cells were used, they gave some 540,000 cDNA molecules. TCRdb passed the PCR reads through MiXCR, listing each CDR3 protein once. The table shows 700,000 to 900,000 distinct CDR3 sequences, with about 43% occurring only once. To note about this clonotype: Its target is unknown.

The germline gives CDR1 DFQATT, CDR2 SNEGSKA (reference sequence). J gave up 2 bases and V 2 bases, and 9 bases lay outside the gene matches. The CDR3 totals 17 residues. The specimen was blood. The chain joins TRBV20-1 to TRBJ2-1, with 10 bases matching TRBD2. The sequence derives from a girl under 18 with multiple sclerosis. The CDR3 loop is CSARFYRTSGTYNEQFF. The CDR3 DNA follows: TGCAGTGCTAGATTCTACAGGACTAGCGGCACCTACAATGAGCAGTTCTTC.